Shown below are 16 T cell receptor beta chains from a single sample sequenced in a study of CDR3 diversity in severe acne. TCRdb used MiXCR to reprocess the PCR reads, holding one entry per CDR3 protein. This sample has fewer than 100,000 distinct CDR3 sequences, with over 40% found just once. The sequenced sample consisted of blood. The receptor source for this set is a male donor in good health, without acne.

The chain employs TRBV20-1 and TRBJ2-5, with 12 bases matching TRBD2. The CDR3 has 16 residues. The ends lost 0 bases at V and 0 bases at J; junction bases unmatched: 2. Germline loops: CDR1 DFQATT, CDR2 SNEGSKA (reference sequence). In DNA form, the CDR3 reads TGCAGTGCTAGAGATGCTAGCGGGGGGGACCAAGAGACCCAGTACTTC. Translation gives CSARDASGGDQETQYF.

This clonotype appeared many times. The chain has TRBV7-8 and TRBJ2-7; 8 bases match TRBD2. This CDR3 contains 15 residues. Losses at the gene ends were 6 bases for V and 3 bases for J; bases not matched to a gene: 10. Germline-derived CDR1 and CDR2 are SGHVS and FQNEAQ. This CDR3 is CASRAAGTRGYEQYF. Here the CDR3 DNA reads TGTGCCAGCAGAGCCGCCGGGACTAGAGGCTACGAGCAGTACTTC.

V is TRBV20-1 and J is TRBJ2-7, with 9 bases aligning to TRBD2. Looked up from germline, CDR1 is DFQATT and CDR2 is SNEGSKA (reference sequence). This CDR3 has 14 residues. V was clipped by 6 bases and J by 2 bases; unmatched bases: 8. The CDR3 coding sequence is TGCAGTGCACCTCCAGCGGGAGGTACCTACGAGCAGTACTTC. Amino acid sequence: CSAPPAGGTYEQYF.

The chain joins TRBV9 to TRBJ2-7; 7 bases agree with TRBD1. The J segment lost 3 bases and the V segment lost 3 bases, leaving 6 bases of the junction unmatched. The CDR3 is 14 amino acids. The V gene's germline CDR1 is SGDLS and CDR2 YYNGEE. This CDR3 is CASSATGQNYEQYF. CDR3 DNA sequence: TGTGCCAGCAGCGCTACGGGACAGAACTACGAGCAGTACTTC.

CDR3 bases: TGTGCCAGCAGCGGGGAATTTGTCAATGAGCAGTTCTTC. Its protein is CASSGEFVNEQFF. The chain combines TRBV7-9 with TRBJ2-1, with D unresolved. V lost 5 bases and J lost 6, with 11 bases in between. CDR3 length equals 13 residues. Germline values: CDR1 SEHNR, CDR2 FQNEAQ (reference sequence).

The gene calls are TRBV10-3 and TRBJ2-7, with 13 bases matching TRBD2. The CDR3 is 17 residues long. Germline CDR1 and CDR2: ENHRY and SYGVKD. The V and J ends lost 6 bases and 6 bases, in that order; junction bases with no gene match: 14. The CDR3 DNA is TGTGCCATCAGAGACACTCGGACTAGCGGGAGTAATACCGAGCAGTACTTC. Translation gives CAIRDTRTSGSNTEQYF.

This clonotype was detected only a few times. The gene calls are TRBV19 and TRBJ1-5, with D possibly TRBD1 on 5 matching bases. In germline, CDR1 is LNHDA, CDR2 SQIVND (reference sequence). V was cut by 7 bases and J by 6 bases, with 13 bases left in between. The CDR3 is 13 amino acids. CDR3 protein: CASTAGVGQPQHF. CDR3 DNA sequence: TGTGCCAGTACGGCGGGGGTAGGTCAGCCCCAGCATTTT.

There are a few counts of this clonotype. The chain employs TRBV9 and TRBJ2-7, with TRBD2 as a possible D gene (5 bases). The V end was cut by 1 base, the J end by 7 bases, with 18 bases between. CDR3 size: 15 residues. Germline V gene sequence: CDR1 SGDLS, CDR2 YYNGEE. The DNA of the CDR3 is TGTGCCAGCAGCGTAATCAGCGGCCCTATGGGAGAGCAGTACTTC. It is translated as CASSVISGPMGEQYF. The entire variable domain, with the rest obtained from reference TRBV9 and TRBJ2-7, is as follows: DSGVTQTPKHLITATGQRVTLRCSPRSGDLSVYWYQQSLDQGLQFLIQYYNGEERAKGNILERFSAQQFPDLHSELNLSSLELGDSALYFCASSVISGPMGEQYFGPGTRLTVT.

The CDR3 is CATSDYNIQYF. As DNA, the CDR3 is TGTGCCACCAGTGATTATAACATTCAGTACTTC. This chain uses TRBV24-1 with TRBJ2-4; D gene uncertain. The CDR3 sequence is 11 residues long. Between the trimmed V and J ends, which lost 2 bases and 7 bases, there was a span of 2 bases. The germline CDR1 and CDR2 sequences are KGHDR and SFDVKD.

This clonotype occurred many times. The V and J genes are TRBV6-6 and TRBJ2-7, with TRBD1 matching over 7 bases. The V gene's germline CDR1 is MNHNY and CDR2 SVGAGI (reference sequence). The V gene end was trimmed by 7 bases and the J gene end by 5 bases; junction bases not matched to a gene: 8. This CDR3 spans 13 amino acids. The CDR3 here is CASTEDRFDEQYF. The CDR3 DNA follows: TGTGCCAGCACTGAGGACAGGTTCGACGAGCAGTACTTC.

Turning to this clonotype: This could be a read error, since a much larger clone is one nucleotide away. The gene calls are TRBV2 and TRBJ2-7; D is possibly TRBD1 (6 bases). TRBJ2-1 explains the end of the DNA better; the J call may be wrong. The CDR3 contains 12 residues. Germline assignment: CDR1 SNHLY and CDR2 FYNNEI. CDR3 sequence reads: CASTPTGYEQFF. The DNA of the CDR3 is TGTGCCAGCACCCCGACAGGTTACGAGCAGTTCTTC.

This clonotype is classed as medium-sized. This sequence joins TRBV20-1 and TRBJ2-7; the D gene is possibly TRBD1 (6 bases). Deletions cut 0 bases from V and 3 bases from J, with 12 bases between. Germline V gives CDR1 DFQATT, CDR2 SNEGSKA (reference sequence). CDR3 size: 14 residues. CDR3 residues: CSARDVQGYYEQYF. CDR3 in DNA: TGCAGTGCTAGAGATGTGCAGGGGTACTACGAGCAGTACTTC.

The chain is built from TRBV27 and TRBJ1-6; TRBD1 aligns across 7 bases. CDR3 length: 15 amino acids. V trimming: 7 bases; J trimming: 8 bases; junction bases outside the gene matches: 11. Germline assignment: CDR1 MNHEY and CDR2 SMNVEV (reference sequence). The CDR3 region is CASTLQTGLDSPLHF. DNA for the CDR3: TGTGCCAGCACCTTACAGACAGGGTTGGATTCACCCCTCCACTTT.

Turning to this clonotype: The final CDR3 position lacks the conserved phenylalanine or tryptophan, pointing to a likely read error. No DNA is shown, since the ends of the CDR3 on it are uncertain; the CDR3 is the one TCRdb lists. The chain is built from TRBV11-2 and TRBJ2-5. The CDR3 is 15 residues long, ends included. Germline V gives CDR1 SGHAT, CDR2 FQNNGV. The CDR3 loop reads CASSLGNNYGYTFGS.

CDR3 DNA: TGTGCCAGCAGCACCGAAGGGACTAGCGGGGGGGCTGGCACAGATACGCAGTATTTT. Protein sequence: CASSTEGTSGGAGTDTQYF. This chain joins TRBV5-5 and TRBJ2-3; 16 nucleotides match TRBD2. The germline gives CDR1 SGHKS, CDR2 YYEKEE (reference sequence). The length of the CDR3 is 19 residues. V was pared by 4 bases and J by 1 base, with 9 bases of the junction left unmatched.

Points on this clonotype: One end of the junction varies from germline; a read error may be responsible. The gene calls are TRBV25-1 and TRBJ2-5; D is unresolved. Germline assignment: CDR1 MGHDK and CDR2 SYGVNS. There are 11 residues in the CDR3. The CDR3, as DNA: TGTGCCGGCAGCGCCAGCGAGACCCGGTACTTC. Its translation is CAGSASETRYF.